The 8 T cell receptor beta chains below come from one sample, sequenced in a study of cytomegalovirus exposure and HLA in healthy donors. Use of 60 Vbeta and 13 Jbeta primers characterized the PCR. Here immunoSEQ multiplex PCR was the method, and the copy in TCRdb shows in-frame clones only, minus some. The sample carries approximately 150,000 clones, 55% to 75% recorded once. Source material: PBMCs. These TCRs come from a human donor in good health.

The chain employs TRBV2 and TRBJ2-7; 15 nucleotides align to TRBD2. This CDR3 has 14 amino acids. J gave up 7 bases and V 8 bases, and 6 bases lay outside the gene matches. Germline V gives CDR1 SNHLY, CDR2 FYNNEI. The CDR3 region has the DNA TGTGCCAGCCACCCGGGACTAGCGGGGGGTGAGCAGTACTTC. Its translation is CASHPGLAGGEQYF.

The J gene is TRBJ1-1, the V gene TRBV4-1; 9 positions agree with TRBD1. J lost 5 bases, V lost 1 base, and 5 bases had no gene match. The germline V gene has CDR1 MGHRA and CDR2 YSYEKL. CDR3 length: 15 amino acids. The CDR3 nucleotides are TGCGCCAGCAGCCAAGCCTACAGGGGGCGAACTGAAGCTTTCTTT. Translating it yields CASSQAYRGRTEAFF.

The V and J genes are TRBV19 and TRBJ1-1; D is uncertain. Germline-derived CDR1 and CDR2 are LNHDA and SQIVND (reference sequence). V dropped 0 bases and J dropped 2 bases, with 13 bases sitting between them. The length of the CDR3 is 16 residues. In DNA form, the CDR3 reads TGTGCCAGTAGTATAGATTCTCAGACTCTAAACACTGAAGCTTTCTTT. As protein: CASSIDSQTLNTEAFF.

Only one count was recorded for this clone. The chain uses TRBV5-1 and TRBJ2-5; TRBD2 aligns across 10 bases. This CDR3 is 16 amino acids long. J lost 2 bases, V lost 4 bases, and 8 bases had no gene match. From germline, CDR1 is SGHRS and CDR2 YFSETQ. Here the CDR3 DNA reads TGCGCCAGCAGCGTGCAAAGCGGGGGGGTACAAGAGACCCAGTACTTC. The encoded protein is CASSVQSGGVQETQYF.

This clone came up once. V is TRBV29-1 and J is TRBJ2-5; 9 positions agree with TRBD1. The CDR3 consists of 12 residues. From germline, CDR1 is SQVTM and CDR2 ANQGSEA. Unmatched junction bases numbered 5, after V lost 7 bases and J lost 5 bases. Written as DNA, the CDR3 is TGCAGCGATATGACAGGGGGGGAGACCCAGTACTTC. Protein sequence: CSDMTGGETQYF.

This chain uses TRBV5-1 with TRBJ2-2, with TRBD1 matching 7 bases. The CDR3 runs 15 residues. V trimming: 4 bases; J trimming: 10 bases; junction bases outside the gene matches: 13. The germline V gene encodes CDR1 SGHRS and CDR2 YFSETQ. CDR3 DNA sequence: TGCGCCAGCAGCCGCATTGCCCAGGGGGTCGAGGAGCTGTTTTTT. Translating gives CASSRIAQGVEELFF.

This chain uses TRBV5-1 with TRBJ2-1; 10 bases are shared with TRBD2. Germline-derived CDR1 and CDR2 are SGHRS and YFSETQ. J gave up 7 bases and V 5 bases, and 12 bases lay outside the gene matches. The CDR3 sequence is 16 residues long. The CDR3 DNA reads as TGCGCCAGCAGTCCCCGAGGAGCGGGGGGGCTAAATGAGCAGTTCTTC. It specifies CASSPRGAGGLNEQFF.

The gene calls are TRBV25-1 and TRBJ1-1, with D uncertain. This CDR3 comprises 13 residues. V was cut by 4 bases and J by 4 bases, with 10 bases left in between. Germline loops: CDR1 MGHDK, CDR2 SYGVNS. DNA of the CDR3: TGTGCCAGCAGTGGCGGGTTTGGCACTGAAGCTTTCTTT. Translation gives CASSGGFGTEAFF.